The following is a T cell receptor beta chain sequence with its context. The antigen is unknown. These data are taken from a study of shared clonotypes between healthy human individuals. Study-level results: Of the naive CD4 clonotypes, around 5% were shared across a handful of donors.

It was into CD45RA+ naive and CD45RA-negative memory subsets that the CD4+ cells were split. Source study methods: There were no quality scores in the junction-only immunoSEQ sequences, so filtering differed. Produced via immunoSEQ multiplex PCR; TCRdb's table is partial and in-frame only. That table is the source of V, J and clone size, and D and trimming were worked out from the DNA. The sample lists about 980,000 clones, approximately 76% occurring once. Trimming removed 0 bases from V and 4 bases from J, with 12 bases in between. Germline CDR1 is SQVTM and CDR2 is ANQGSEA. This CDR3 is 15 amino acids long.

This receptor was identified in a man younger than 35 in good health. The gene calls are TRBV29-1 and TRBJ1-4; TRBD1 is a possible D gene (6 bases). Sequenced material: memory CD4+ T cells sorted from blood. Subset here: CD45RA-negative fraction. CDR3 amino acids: CSVEELSGVNEKLFF. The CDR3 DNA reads TGCAGCGTTGAAGAATTATCAGGGGTTAATGAAAAACTGTTTTTT.